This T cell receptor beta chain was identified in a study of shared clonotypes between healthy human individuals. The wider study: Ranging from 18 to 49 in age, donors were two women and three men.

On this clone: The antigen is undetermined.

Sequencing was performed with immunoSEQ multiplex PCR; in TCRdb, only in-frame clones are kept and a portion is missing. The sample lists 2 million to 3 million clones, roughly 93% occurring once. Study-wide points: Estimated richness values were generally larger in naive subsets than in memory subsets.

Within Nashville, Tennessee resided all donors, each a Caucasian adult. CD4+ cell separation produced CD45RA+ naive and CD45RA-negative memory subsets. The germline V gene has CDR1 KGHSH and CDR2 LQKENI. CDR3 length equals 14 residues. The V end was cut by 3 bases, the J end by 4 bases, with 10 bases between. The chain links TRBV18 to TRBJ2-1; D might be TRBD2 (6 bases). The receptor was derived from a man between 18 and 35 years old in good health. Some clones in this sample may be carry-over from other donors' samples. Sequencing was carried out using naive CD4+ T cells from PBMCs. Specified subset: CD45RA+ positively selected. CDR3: CASSPMGTYNEQFF. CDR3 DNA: TGTGCCAGCTCACCGATGGGGACTTACAATGAGCAGTTCTTC.